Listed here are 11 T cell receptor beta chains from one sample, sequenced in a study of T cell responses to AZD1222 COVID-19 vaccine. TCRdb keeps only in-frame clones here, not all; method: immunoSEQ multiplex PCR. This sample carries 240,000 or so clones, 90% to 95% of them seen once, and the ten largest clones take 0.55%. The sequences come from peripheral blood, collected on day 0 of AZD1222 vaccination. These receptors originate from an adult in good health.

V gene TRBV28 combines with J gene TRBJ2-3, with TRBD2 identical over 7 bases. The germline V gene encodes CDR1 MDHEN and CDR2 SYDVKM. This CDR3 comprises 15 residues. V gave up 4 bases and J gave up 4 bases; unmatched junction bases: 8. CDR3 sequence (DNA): TGTGCCAGCAGTTCCTCTCGGACTAGACCAGATACGCAGTATTTT. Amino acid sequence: CASSSSRTRPDTQYF.

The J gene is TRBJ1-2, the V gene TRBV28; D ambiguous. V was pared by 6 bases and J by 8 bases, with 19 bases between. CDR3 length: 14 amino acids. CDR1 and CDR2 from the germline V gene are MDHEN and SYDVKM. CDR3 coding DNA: TGTGCCAGCAGCCGAATCCCGGTTAATTCGGGCTACACCTTC. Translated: CASSRIPVNSGYTF.

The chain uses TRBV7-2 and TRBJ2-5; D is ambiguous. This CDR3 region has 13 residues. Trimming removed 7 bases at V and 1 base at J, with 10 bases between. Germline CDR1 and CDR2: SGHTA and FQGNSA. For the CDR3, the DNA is TGTGCCAGCACCCTGGCGGCCCAAGAGACCCAGTACTTC. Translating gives CASTLAAQETQYF.

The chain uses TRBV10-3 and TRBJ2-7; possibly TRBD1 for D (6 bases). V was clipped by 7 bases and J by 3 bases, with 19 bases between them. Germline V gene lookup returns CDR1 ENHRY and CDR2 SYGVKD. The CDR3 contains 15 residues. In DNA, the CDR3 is TGTGCCATCAAGGCCGCTGAGGGGGTCAGCTACGAGCAGTACTTC. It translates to CAIKAAEGVSYEQYF.

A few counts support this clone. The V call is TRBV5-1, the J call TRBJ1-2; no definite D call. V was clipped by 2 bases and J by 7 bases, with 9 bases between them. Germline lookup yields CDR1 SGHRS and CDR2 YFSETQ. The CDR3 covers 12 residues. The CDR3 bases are TGCGCCAGCAGCTTCCCTGGGGTTGGCTACACCTTC. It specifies CASSFPGVGYTF.

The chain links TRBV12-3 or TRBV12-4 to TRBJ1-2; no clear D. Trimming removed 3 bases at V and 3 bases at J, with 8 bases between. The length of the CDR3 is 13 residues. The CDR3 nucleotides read TGTGCCAGCAGTTTTGGGCGGGACTATGGCTACACCTTC. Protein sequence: CASSFGRDYGYTF.

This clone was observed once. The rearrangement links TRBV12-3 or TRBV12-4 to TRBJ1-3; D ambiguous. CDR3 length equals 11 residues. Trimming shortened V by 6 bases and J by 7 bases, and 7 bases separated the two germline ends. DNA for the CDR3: TGTGCCAGCAGCCGACGGAACACCATATATTTT. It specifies CASSRRNTIYF.

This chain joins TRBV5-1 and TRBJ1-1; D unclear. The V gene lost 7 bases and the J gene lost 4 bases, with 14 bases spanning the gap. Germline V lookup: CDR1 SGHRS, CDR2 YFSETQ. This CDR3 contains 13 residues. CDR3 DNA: TGCGCCAGCGCGAGGATTAGCGGCACTGAAGCTTTCTTT. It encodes CASARISGTEAFF.

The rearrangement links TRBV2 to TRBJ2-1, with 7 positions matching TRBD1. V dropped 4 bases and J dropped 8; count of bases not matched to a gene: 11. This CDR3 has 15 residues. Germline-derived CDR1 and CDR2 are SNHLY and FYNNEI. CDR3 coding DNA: TGTGCCAGCAGTGTCTGGTACAGGGGCGACGATGAGCAGTTCTTC. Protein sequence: CASSVWYRGDDEQFF.

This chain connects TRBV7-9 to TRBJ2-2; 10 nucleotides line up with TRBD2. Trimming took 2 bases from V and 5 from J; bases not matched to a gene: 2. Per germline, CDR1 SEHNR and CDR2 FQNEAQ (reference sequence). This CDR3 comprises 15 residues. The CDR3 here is CASSLLAGATGELFF. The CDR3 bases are TGTGCCAGCAGCTTACTAGCGGGAGCTACCGGGGAGCTGTTTTTT.

The CDR3 loop reads CASSPRAGSPLHF. CDR3 DNA sequence: TGTGCCAGCTCACCACGGGCTGGTTCACCCCTCCACTTT. The V gene is TRBV18, the J gene TRBJ1-6, with no clear D. Germline CDR1 reads KGHSH; CDR2 reads LQKENI. Trimming stripped 1 base from V and 9 bases from J, with 7 bases between. The CDR3 has 13 amino acids.